This TCR beta chain was observed in a study of CD8 T cells in ankylosing spondylitis. The authors made TCR beta libraries by quantitative 5'-RACE with molecular barcodes. A single record per CDR3 protein comes from TCRdb applying MiXCR to the 5' RACE reads. The data contain about 240,000 distinct CDR3 sequences, approximately 9% of them singletons. This clonotype has at least ten counts. Source material: blood, either unsorted or a sorted T cell fraction (not recorded which). The TCR sequence derives from a male donor with ankylosing spondylitis or in good health (not recorded which).

CDR3 nucleotide sequence: TGTGCCAGCAGTCAATTCCCGGGACCCAGGGCCAATCAGCCCCAGCATTTT. Its protein product is CASSQFPGPRANQPQHF. The chain links TRBV7-9 to TRBJ1-5; D is perhaps TRBD1 (5 bases). The V end was cut by 6 bases, the J end by 3 bases, with 21 bases between. Germline CDR1 reads SEHNR; CDR2 reads FQNEAQ (reference sequence). This CDR3 has 17 amino acids.